A single sample gave rise to the 15 T cell receptor beta chains below, sequenced in a study of T-cell memory formation after mild COVID-19. Via MiXCR, TCRdb re-called the 5' RACE reads, giving one row per CDR3 protein. The sample carries about 610,000 distinct CDR3 sequences, 17% recorded once. Specimen: PBMCs or a T cell subset sorted from them (not recorded which). These receptors were obtained from an adult woman who had mild COVID-19 (a few samples of this study predate the infection). Cell type and time point are not known.

The chain carries TRBV4-1 and TRBJ1-1, with 7 bases fitting TRBD1. V lost 4 bases to trimming and J lost 1 base; unmatched junction nucleotides: 6. The germline V gene encodes CDR1 MGHRA and CDR2 YSYEKL. CDR3 size: 15 residues. CDR3 sequence (DNA): TGCGCCAGCAGCCCCCCCGGACAGGAGAACACTGAAGCTTTCTTT. Translated: CASSPPGQENTEAFF.

This clonotype was seen more than once but under ten times. The J gene is TRBJ2-7, the V gene TRBV4-1; 10 bases are a match to TRBD2. The CDR3 extends over 15 amino acids. The trim removed 3 bases at V and 4 bases at J, leaving 6 bases unmatched. Germline V gene data show CDR1 as MGHRA and CDR2 as YSYEKL. The DNA for the CDR3 is TGCGCCAGCAGCCACCGACTAGCGGGCTTGTACGAGCAGTACTTC. This sequence encodes CASSHRLAGLYEQYF.

J is TRBJ1-5 and V is TRBV20-1, with TRBD1 as a possible D gene (5 bases). The CDR3 covers 15 residues. Trimming pared 5 bases from V and 1 base from J, leaving 15 bases between. CDR1 and CDR2 (germline): DFQATT, SNEGSKA (reference sequence). The chain's CDR3 is CSASADNLSNQPQHF. In DNA form, the CDR3 reads TGCAGTGCTTCCGCGGACAATCTAAGCAATCAGCCCCAGCATTTT.

The genes are TRBV29-1 and TRBJ1-1; a weak D match, TRBD1 (5 bases). Trimming took 7 bases from V and 5 from J, leaving 17 bases between them. The CDR3 length is 13 residues. Germline values: CDR1 SQVTM, CDR2 ANQGSEA. This chain's CDR3 is CSAEGAEGTEAFF. The CDR3 bases are TGCAGCGCCGAGGGTGCCGAGGGGACTGAAGCTTTCTTT.

This clonotype was observed a few times. This chain links TRBV27 with TRBJ1-5; 7 nucleotides line up with TRBD1. Germline CDR1 reads MNHEY; CDR2 reads SMNVEV (reference sequence). V was clipped by 0 bases and J by 11 bases; unmatched bases: 13. The CDR3 spans 16 residues. The chain's CDR3 is CASSLSGGQFQGAQHF. The CDR3 nucleotides read TGTGCCAGCAGTTTATCCGGGGGACAGTTCCAGGGCGCCCAGCATTTT.

The chain recombines TRBV6-2 or TRBV6-3 with TRBJ1-5, with 10 bases fitting TRBD1. V shed 6 bases, J shed 10 bases, and the junction held 15 bases outside the gene matches. CDR1 is MNHEY, CDR2 SVGEGT, per germline. The CDR3 extends over 16 amino acids. In nucleotides, the CDR3 is TGTGCCAGCAGAAGACAGGGGGCGACGCAAGTTCAACCCCAGCATTTT. This gives the protein CASRRQGATQVQPQHF.

This clonotype was seen repeatedly, ten times or more. The chain links TRBV7-2 to TRBJ2-7, with 9 bases aligning to TRBD2. This CDR3 spans 15 amino acids. J lost 9 bases, V lost 2 bases, and 11 bases had no gene match. Germline lookup yields CDR1 SGHTA and CDR2 FQGNSA. For the CDR3, the DNA is TGTGCCAGCAGCTTACTTAGGACTAGCGCATTCGGGCAGTACTTC. This encodes CASSLLRTSAFGQYF. Based on the CDR3 plus reference TRBV7-2 and TRBJ2-7, the full variable domain is GAGVSQSPSNKVTEKGKDVELRCDPISGHTALYWYRQSLGQGLEFLIYFQGNSAPDKSGLPSDRFSAERTGGSVSTLTIQRTQQEDSAVYLCASSLLRTSAFGQYFGPGTRLTVT.

V usage is TRBV12-3 or TRBV12-4 and J usage is TRBJ2-2, with 9 bases identical to TRBD1. CDR3 length equals 18 residues. With 3 bases clipped from V and 5 bases from J, the junction kept 13 bases outside the gene matches. The CDR3, as DNA: TGTGCCAGCAGTTTTCCCCGGGACAGGGTATTCAGGACCGGGGAGCTGTTTTTT. This translates into CASSFPRDRVFRTGELFF.

The chain is built from TRBV4-1 and TRBJ2-5, with 10 bases aligning to TRBD2. V shed 4 bases, J shed 2 bases, and the junction held 4 bases outside the gene matches. Germline CDR1 is MGHRA and CDR2 is YSYEKL. There are 15 residues in the CDR3. CDR3 nucleotide sequence: TGCGCCAGCAGCCTCCGGACTAGCGGACAAGAGACCCAGTACTTC. Its protein is CASSLRTSGQETQYF.

The chain has TRBV2 and TRBJ2-5, with D unresolved. The germline gives CDR1 SNHLY, CDR2 FYNNEI. This CDR3 comprises 13 residues. V dropped 8 bases and J dropped 2 bases, with 12 bases sitting between them. Written as DNA, the CDR3 is TGTGCCAGCGTAAGGCGGATACAAGAGACCCAGTACTTC. It yields the protein CASVRRIQETQYF.

The V and J genes are TRBV15 and TRBJ2-7; TRBD1 aligns across 7 bases. V shed 1 base, J shed 6 bases, and the junction held 9 bases outside the gene matches. This CDR3 spans 15 amino acids. CDR1 and CDR2 from the germline V gene are LNHNV and YYDKDF (reference sequence). CDR3 nucleotides: TGTGCCACCAGCAGAGCCCACCAAGCAGGGGGCGAGCAGTACTTC. Its protein is CATSRAHQAGGEQYF.

This clonotype occurred a few times. V usage is TRBV2 and J usage is TRBJ2-7, with D uncertain. Germline V gene lookup returns CDR1 SNHLY and CDR2 FYNNEI. Between the trimmed V and J ends, which lost 7 bases and 5 bases, there was a span of 12 bases. This CDR3 contains 12 residues. CDR3 in DNA: TGTGCCAGCAATCCTCCCGGCAACGAGCAGTACTTC. Residues: CASNPPGNEQYF.

This sequence joins TRBV11-3 and TRBJ2-2; D not certain. The germline V and J ends were trimmed by 0 bases and 2 bases, with 4 bases remaining between them. The CDR3 runs 14 residues. The V gene's germline CDR1 is SGHNT and CDR2 YENEEA. The CDR3 loop reads CASSLERNTGELFF. CDR3 nucleotides: TGTGCCAGCAGCTTAGAGCGAAACACCGGGGAGCTGTTTTTT.

This clonotype was counted between two and nine times. The chain recombines TRBV10-2 with TRBJ1-3; the match to TRBD1 covers 7 bases. CDR3 length equals 14 residues. Germline lookup yields CDR1 WSHSY and CDR2 SAAADI. Trimming at V came to 9 bases and at J to 9 bases, leaving 14 bases not matched to a gene. Written as DNA, the CDR3 is TGCGCCAGTGATCCGACAGGGAATTACGGCACCATATATTTT. It yields the protein CASDPTGNYGTIYF.

The chain carries TRBV24-1 and TRBJ2-3; D unclear. This CDR3 is built from 13 residues. Trimming cost V 5 bases and J 0 bases, with 5 bases left between them. In germline, CDR1 is KGHDR, CDR2 SFDVKD. The CDR3 reads CATSAPSTDTQYF. The CDR3 bases are TGTGCCACCAGTGCCCCCAGCACAGATACGCAGTATTTT.